This is a list of T cell receptor beta chains from one sample in a study of shared clonotypes between healthy human individuals. The protocol was immunoSEQ multiplex PCR, while the TCRdb copy is restricted to in-frame clones and leaves out a portion. The table records about half a million clones, approximately 78% of them present only once. Sample: PBMCs. The receptors were gathered from a woman aged 35 to 49 in good health. Some clones in this sample may be carry-over from other donors' samples. The CDR3 runs from the conserved cysteine through the conserved F or W. The order of the fields is clone size, J gene, V gene, D gene, CDR3 DNA, CDR3 protein. D genes are given only for firm matches. Not all rows give a size; the values are once, few, many and, for expanded clones, a class.

many	TRBJ1-1	TRBV28	TRBD1	TGTGCCAGCAGTTTTCAGGGACAGGGAGGACGGGCTGAAGCTTTCTTT	CASSFQGQGGRAEAFF
.	TRBJ2-1	TRBV5-1	TRBD1	TGCGCCAGCAGCAGAACGGCCGGGACAGAATACAATGAGCAGTTCTTC	CASSRTAGTEYNEQFF
many	TRBJ1-4	TRBV28	TRBD1	TGTGCCAGCAGCGAAACAGGGGGTAATGAAAAACTGTTTTTT	CASSETGGNEKLFF
.	TRBJ1-3	TRBV7-8	.	TGTGCCAGCAGCACACAATCAACAGTCTCTGGAAACACCATATATTTT	CASSTQSTVSGNTIYF
.	TRBJ1-3	TRBV4-1	.	TGCGCCAGCACCCCCCCGGGATCTGGAAACACCATATATTTT	CASTPPGSGNTIYF
.	TRBJ2-2	TRBV7-2	.	TGTGCCAGCAGCACAGTCCCACTAGGTTCCGGGGAGCTGTTTTTT	CASSTVPLGSGELFF
.	TRBJ2-6	TRBV28	TRBD1	TGTGCCAGCAGTCCGGGACAGGCCTCTGGGGCCAACGTCCTGACTTTC	CASSPGQASGANVLTF
.	TRBJ2-3	TRBV10-3	TRBD2	TGTGCCATCAGTCCTAGCGGGAACACAGATACGCAGTATTTT	CAISPSGNTDTQYF
.	TRBJ1-1	TRBV11-1	.	TGTGCCAGCAGCTTATCGAGGGCAGGGCGCACTGAAGCTTTCTTT	CASSLSRAGRTEAFF
.	TRBJ2-1	TRBV5-4	.	TGTGCCACCACGTTAGTAAGTAATGAGCAGTTCTTC	CATTLVSNEQFF
few	TRBJ2-1	TRBV7-2	TRBD1	TGTGCCAGCAGCTTAGCGACGACAGGGGAGGTCGATGAGCAGTTCTTC	CASSLATTGEVDEQFF
.	TRBJ1-2	TRBV10-1	TRBD1	TGCGCCAGCAGTGAGTCTCCGGACAGGGGGCTCGGTGGCTACACCTTC	CASSESPDRGLGGYTF
.	TRBJ1-1	TRBV27	TRBD1	TGTGCCAGCAGTTCAAACGGACAGGGCTACACTGAAGCTTTCTTT	CASSSNGQGYTEAFF
.	TRBJ1-2	TRBV19	.	TGTGCCAGTAGTATATTGGGGACCGATGGCTACACCTTC	CASSILGTDGYTF
once	TRBJ1-1	TRBV5-1	.	TGCGCCAGCAGCTTGAGGGGAGACATGATGAACACTGAAGCTTTCTTT	CASSLRGDMMNTEAFF
.	TRBJ2-3	TRBV28	.	TGTGCCAGCAGTTTAGGGGTGGCTACGCAGTATTTT	CASSLGVATQYF
.	TRBJ1-1	TRBV7-9	.	TGTGCCAGCAGCCCATCGTTGGGGGAGACTGAAGCTTTCTTT	CASSPSLGETEAFF